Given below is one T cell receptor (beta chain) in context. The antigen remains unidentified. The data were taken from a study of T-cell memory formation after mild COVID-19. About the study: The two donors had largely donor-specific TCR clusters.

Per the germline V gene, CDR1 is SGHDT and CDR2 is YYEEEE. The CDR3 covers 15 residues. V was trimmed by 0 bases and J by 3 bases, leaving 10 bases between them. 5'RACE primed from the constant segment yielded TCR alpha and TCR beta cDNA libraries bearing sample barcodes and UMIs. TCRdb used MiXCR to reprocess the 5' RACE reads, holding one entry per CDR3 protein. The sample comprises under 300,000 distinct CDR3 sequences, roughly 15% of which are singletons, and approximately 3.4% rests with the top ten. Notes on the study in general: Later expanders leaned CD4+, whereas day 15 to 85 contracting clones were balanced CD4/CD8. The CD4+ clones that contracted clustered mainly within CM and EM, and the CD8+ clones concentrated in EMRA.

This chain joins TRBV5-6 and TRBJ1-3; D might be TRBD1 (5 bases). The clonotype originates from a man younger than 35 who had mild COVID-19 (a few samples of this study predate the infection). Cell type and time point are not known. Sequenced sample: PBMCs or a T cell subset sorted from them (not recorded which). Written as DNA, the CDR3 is TGTGCCAGCAGCTTGGCCGGGGGAAATGGAAACACCATATATTTT. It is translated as CASSLAGGNGNTIYF.